This T cell receptor (beta chain) stems from a study of T cell changes during pregnancy in multiple sclerosis. This clone has a single count. The germline gives CDR1 LNHNV, CDR2 YYDKDF (reference sequence). CDR3 length equals 16 residues. The V segment lost 4 bases and the J segment 3 bases; nucleotides outside the gene matches: 12. Assay: immunoSEQ multiplex PCR; the TCRdb copy retains only in-frame clones and omits some. Among around 70,000 clones listed, approximately 92% were seen once. The chain couples TRBV15 to TRBJ2-7; TRBD1 matches at 7 bases. The sample consisted of peripheral blood, taken before pregnancy. The receptor was derived from a female donor with multiple sclerosis, enrolled in a pregnancy study. CDR3 region: CATSTLRTGGGYEQYF. CDR3 nucleotides: TGTGCCACCAGCACCCTTCGGACAGGCGGTGGCTACGAGCAGTACTTC.